Sequencing of this TCR beta chain was carried out in a study of T cell responses to AZD1222 COVID-19 vaccine. Study observations and caveats: It should be noted that donors were predominantly white British and more often female, and clonal diversity was possibly underestimated.

The CDR3 extends over 16 amino acids. Between the trimmed V and J ends, which lost 10 bases and 1 base, there was a span of 19 bases. CDR1 and CDR2 (germline): ENHRY, SYGVKD. To note about this clone: Its antigen is unidentified.

Only in-frame clones appear in the TCRdb table, and some are missing; sequencing was by immunoSEQ multiplex PCR. The profile covers 150,000 to 200,000 clones, with roughly 92% appearing a single time and about 0.6% taken by the ten largest. This sequence was found in an adult in good health. The material sequenced was peripheral blood, taken on day 0 of AZD1222 vaccination. The chain joins TRBV10-3 to TRBJ2-2; D uncertain. In nucleotides, the CDR3 is TGTGCCACTGCGTTGGGTTTGGGCAGGAACACCGGGGAGCTGTTTTTT. This sequence encodes CATALGLGRNTGELFF.